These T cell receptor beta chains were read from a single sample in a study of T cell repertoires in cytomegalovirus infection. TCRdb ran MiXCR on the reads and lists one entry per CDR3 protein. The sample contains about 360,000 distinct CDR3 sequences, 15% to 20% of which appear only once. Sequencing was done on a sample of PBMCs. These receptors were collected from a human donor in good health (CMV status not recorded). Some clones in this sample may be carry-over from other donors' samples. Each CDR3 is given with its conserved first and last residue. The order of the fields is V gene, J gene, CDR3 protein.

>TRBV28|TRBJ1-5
CASSLPGHYPNQPQHF
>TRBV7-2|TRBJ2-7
CASSRSPRYEQYF
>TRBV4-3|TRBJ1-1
CASSQDGENTEAFF
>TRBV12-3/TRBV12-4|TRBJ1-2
CASTGTGYGYTF
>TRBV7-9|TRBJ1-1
CASSFSASNTEAFF
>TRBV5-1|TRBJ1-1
CASTPTTGSKGAFF
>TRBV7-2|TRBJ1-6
CASSLAASQNSPLHF
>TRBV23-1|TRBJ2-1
CASPLWGTGDFAFF
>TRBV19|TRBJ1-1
CASKDGLNTEAFF
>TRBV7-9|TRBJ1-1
CASSLQGWSEAFF
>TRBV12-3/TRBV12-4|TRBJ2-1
CASSLSGAGGPYNEQFF
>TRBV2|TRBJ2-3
CASRTLADHTDTQYF
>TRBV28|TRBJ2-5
CASTGGPQETQYF